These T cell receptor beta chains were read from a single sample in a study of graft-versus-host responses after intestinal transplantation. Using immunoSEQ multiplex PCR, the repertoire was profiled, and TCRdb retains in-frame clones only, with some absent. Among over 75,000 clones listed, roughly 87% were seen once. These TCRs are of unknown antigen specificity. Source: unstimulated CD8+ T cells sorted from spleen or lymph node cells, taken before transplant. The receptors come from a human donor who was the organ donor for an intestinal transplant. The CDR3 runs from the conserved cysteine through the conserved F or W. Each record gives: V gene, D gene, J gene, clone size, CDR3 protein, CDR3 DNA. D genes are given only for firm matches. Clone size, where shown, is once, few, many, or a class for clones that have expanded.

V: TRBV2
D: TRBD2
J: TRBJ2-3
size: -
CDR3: CASSRGSTSGEYTDTQYF
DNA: TGTGCCAGCAGTCGGGGGTCGACTAGCGGAGAATACACAGATACGCAGTATTTT

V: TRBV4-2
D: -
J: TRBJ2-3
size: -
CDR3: CASSQDSPGAGTDTQYF
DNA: TGTGCCAGCAGCCAAGATTCGCCGGGGGCGGGTACAGATACGCAGTATTTT

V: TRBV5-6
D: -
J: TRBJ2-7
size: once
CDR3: CASSSNYYEQYF
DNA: TGTGCCAGCAGCTCGAATTACTACGAGCAGTACTTC

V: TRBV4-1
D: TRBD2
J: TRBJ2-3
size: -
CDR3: CASSQEQRGGLHTQYF
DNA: TGCGCCAGCAGCCAAGAGCAGCGGGGGGGCCTCCATACGCAGTATTTT

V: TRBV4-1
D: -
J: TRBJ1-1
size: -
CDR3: CASSQGGSTEAFF
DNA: TGCGCCAGCAGCCAAGGAGGAAGCACTGAAGCTTTCTTT

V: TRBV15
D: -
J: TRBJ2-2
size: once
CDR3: CATSSHRDLTYTGELFF
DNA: TGTGCCACCAGCAGCCACCGGGACCTGACTTACACCGGGGAGCTGTTTTTT

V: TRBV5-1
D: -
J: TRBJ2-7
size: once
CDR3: CASSPWTPISYEQYF
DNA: TGCGCCAGCAGCCCATGGACTCCTATCTCCTACGAGCAGTACTTC

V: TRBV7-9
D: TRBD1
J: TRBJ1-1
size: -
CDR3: CASSSDRVCTEAFF
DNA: TGTGCCAGCAGCTCAGACAGGGTGTGCACTGAAGCTTTCTTT

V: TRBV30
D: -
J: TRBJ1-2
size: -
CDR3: CAWRGVGYTF
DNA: TGTGCCTGGAGAGGGGTCGGCTACACCTTC

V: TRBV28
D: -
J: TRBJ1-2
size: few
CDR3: CACRDMDEYGYTF
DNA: TGTGCCTGCCGGGACATGGATGAATATGGCTACACCTTC